The clone carrying this T cell receptor (beta chain) was found a few times. What it recognizes is unknown. The data derive from a study of cytomegalovirus exposure and HLA in healthy donors. Study as a whole: In terms of ancestry, the Caucasian-associated cluster contained more than 65% of the approximately 400 genotyped donors.

This CDR3 is 13 amino acids long. CDR1 MNHNY and CDR2 SVGAGI come from the germline V gene (reference sequence). Deletions cut 6 bases from V and 9 bases from J, with 14 bases between. Primers: 60 Vbeta forward and 13 Jbeta reverse. Libraries were prepared by immunoSEQ multiplex PCR; TCRdb keeps only in-frame clonotypes and omits some of them. The sample holds about 120,000 clones, roughly 65% seen once. Overall study results and limits: One later analysis reportedly identified an Asian-associated ancestry cluster that showed fewer N-insertions than the approximately 600-donor mean. A later analysis showed that HLA-associated TCR beta chains had undergone more clonal expansion than equally common others. Later analysis identified a missense DCLRE1C variant that was linked to TCR beta V- and J-gene trimming.

The TCR sequence derives from a man aged 35 to 55 in good health and CMV-seropositive. Sequencing was performed on PBMCs. The chain has TRBV6-6 and TRBJ2-2; D gene uncertain. This CDR3 reads CASRPQVGWELFF. In DNA form, the CDR3 reads TGTGCCAGCAGACCCCAGGTGGGCTGGGAGCTGTTTTTT.